This T cell receptor beta chain was recorded in a study of T cell responses to AZD1222 COVID-19 vaccine. This clone was counted only a few times. The antigen remains unidentified. Sequenced by immunoSEQ multiplex PCR; TCRdb stores in-frame clones only, minus some. The table has some 180,000 clones, over 85% seen once. The CDR3 consists of 13 residues. The V end was cut by 3 bases, the J end by 9 bases, with 14 bases between. The germline gives CDR1 KGHSH, CDR2 LQKENI. Study-level results: The CD4 TCRs associated with vaccination extended across spike and predominated at 160-218 and 743-854. White British people made up most donors, females outnumbered males, and clonal diversity was possibly underestimated. Unmutated regions of variants are reportedly targeted by nearly half of spike-specific TCRs. Spike-specific TCR repertoires showed rising breadth and depth after two AZD1222 doses.

This specimen was peripheral blood, taken 28 days after the second dose of the MenACWY control vaccine. The chain couples TRBV18 to TRBJ1-2, with D possibly matching TRBD1 (5 bases). This clonotype was obtained from an adult who received the MenACWY meningococcal vaccine as a control. The CDR3 here is CASSPGTEARYTF. Written as DNA, the CDR3 is TGTGCCAGCTCACCTGGGACGGAGGCTCGCTACACCTTC.